These 21 T cell receptor beta chains share one sample of origin, sequenced in a study of beta chain features in type 1 diabetes. Reverse transcription of all isolated RNA meant that expressed TCRB transcripts were sequenced. Libraries were prepared by immunoSEQ multiplex PCR; TCRdb keeps only in-frame clonotypes and omits some of them. The sample records more than 250,000 clones, about 15% being singletons. Study-wide findings and caveats: All four CD4+ subsets of Type 1 diabetes patients contained TCRB CDR3s that were moderately but significantly shorter.

Antigen specificity for these receptors is unknown. Input material: naive CD4+ T cells from blood. Source of these receptors: a man aged 18 to 30 with type 1 diabetes.

This rearrangement joins TRBV5-1 to TRBJ2-1; 8 bases align to TRBD2. J gave up 4 bases and V 0 bases, and 3 bases lay outside the gene matches. There are 15 residues in the CDR3. Looked up from germline, CDR1 is SGHRS and CDR2 is YFSETQ. The CDR3 region is CASSLDGGAYNEQFF. The CDR3 bases are TGCGCCAGCAGCTTGGACGGGGGGGCGTACAATGAGCAGTTCTTC. The full variable domain, its missing parts supplied by reference TRBV5-1 and TRBJ2-1, is KAGVTQTPRYLIKTRGQQVTLSCSPISGHRSVSWYQQTPGQGLQFLFEYFSETQRNKGNFPGRFSGRQFSNSRSEMNVSTLELGDSALYLCASSLDGGAYNEQFFGPGTRLTVL.

Only a few counts were recorded for this clone. V is TRBV6-6 and J is TRBJ2-2; 10 bases line up with TRBD2. Germline V gives CDR1 MNHNY, CDR2 SVGAGI (reference sequence). Losses at the gene ends were 8 bases for V and 5 bases for J; bases not matched to a gene: 11. The CDR3 totals 16 residues. Here the CDR3 reads CASSKSIAGGTGELFF. Written as DNA, the CDR3 is TGTGCCAGCTCAAAATCCATAGCGGGAGGTACCGGGGAGCTGTTTTTT.

This clone was found a few times. The chain has TRBV6-5 and TRBJ2-3; D might be TRBD2 (5 bases). CDR3 size: 15 residues. Trimming took 3 bases from V and 0 from J, leaving 10 bases between them. Per the germline V gene, CDR1 is MNHEY and CDR2 is SVGAGI. CDR3 in amino acids: CASSYSSWSTDTQYF. CDR3 DNA sequence: TGTGCCAGCAGTTATTCTAGCTGGAGCACAGATACGCAGTATTTT.

The chain combines TRBV5-4 with TRBJ1-2; the D gene is possibly TRBD1 (6 bases). CDR1 SGHNT and CDR2 YYREEE come from the germline V gene (reference sequence). Trimming took 2 bases from V and 6 from J, leaving 14 bases between them. This CDR3 has 14 residues. As DNA, the CDR3 is TGTGCCAGCAGCTTTATCGGGACAAAGCATGGCTACACCTTC. This sequence encodes CASSFIGTKHGYTF.

The chain couples TRBV30 to TRBJ2-7, with 8 bases matching TRBD1. From germline, CDR1 is GTSNPN and CDR2 SVGIG (reference sequence). V lost 1 base and J lost 0; bases outside the gene matches: 5. CDR3 size: 15 residues. CDR3 sequence (DNA): TGTGCCTGGAGTGGATGGACAGGGAGCTCCTACGAGCAGTACTTC. Translated: CAWSGWTGSSYEQYF.

V is TRBV4-2 and J is TRBJ2-7; 12 bases line up with TRBD1. The CDR3 covers 15 residues. Germline V lookup: CDR1 LGHNA, CDR2 YNFKEQ. V shed 2 bases, J shed 5 bases, and the junction held 4 bases outside the gene matches. CDR3 sequence reads: CASSQPGQGADEQYF. The CDR3 region has the DNA TGTGCCAGCAGCCAACCGGGACAGGGGGCCGACGAGCAGTACTTC.

In its sample, this clone was seen a few times. The J gene is TRBJ1-1, the V gene TRBV9, with D perhaps matching TRBD1 (5 bases). From germline, CDR1 is SGDLS and CDR2 YYNGEE. CDR3 length: 14 amino acids. Between the trimmed V and J ends, which lost 3 bases and 1 base, there was a span of 10 bases. CDR3 amino acids: CASSAGLRNTEAFF. CDR3 in DNA: TGTGCCAGCAGCGCGGGACTCCGGAACACTGAAGCTTTCTTT.

This clone was seen a handful of times. The V call is TRBV28, the J call TRBJ2-5; 7 nucleotides line up with TRBD2. Germline CDR1 MDHEN, CDR2 SYDVKM. V shed 3 bases and J 5 bases; nucleotides not matched to a gene: 6. The CDR3 length is 14 residues. DNA for the CDR3: TGTGCCAGCAGTTTGGGGGGGGTCGGTGAGACCCAGTACTTC. Translated, it gives CASSLGGVGETQYF.

The chain has TRBV5-4 and TRBJ2-1, with TRBD2 matching over 8 bases. V lost 0 bases to trimming and J lost 9 bases; unmatched junction nucleotides: 11. The CDR3 is 16 residues long. Germline values: CDR1 SGHNT, CDR2 YYREEE (reference sequence). CDR3 loop: CASSLEGGGTRAEQFF. The CDR3, as DNA: TGTGCCAGCAGCTTGGAAGGGGGAGGGACTAGGGCTGAGCAGTTCTTC.

CDR3 protein: CASSLSRVGRNQPQHF. The CDR3 DNA follows: TGTGCCAGCAGTTTATCCAGGGTTGGGAGGAATCAGCCCCAGCATTTT. The chain is built from TRBV28 and TRBJ1-5, with D possibly TRBD1 on 5 matching bases. This CDR3 has 16 residues. Trimming cost V 1 base and J 4 bases, with 14 bases left between them. In germline, CDR1 is MDHEN, CDR2 SYDVKM.

The chain employs TRBV30 and TRBJ2-4; TRBD1 aligns across 7 bases. The CDR3 sequence is 14 residues long. The germline gives CDR1 GTSNPN, CDR2 SVGIG (reference sequence). V shed 2 bases and J 4 bases; nucleotides not matched to a gene: 5. CDR3 sequence reads: CAWSPTGVKNIQYF. The CDR3 DNA reads TGTGCCTGGAGTCCCACAGGGGTAAAAAACATTCAGTACTTC.

This clone was seen only a few times. The rearrangement uses TRBV5-6 and TRBJ1-1, with D uncertain. The CDR3 has 16 amino acids. V lost 0 bases, J lost 0 bases, and 12 bases lay in between. Germline CDR1 and CDR2: SGHDT and YYEEEE. The CDR3 DNA is TGTGCCAGCAGCTTGGGCCGGGTACGGATGAACACTGAAGCTTTCTTT. It translates to CASSLGRVRMNTEAFF.

The chain employs TRBV28 and TRBJ2-5; D might be TRBD2 (7 bases). The CDR3 totals 16 residues. Germline values: CDR1 MDHEN, CDR2 SYDVKM. The germline V and J ends were trimmed by 8 bases and 7 bases, with 26 bases remaining between them. The CDR3 is CASSVRGSRGGWTQYF. CDR3 nucleotide sequence: TGTGCCAGCTCGGTGAGGGGGTCCCGCGGGGGTTGGACCCAGTACTTC.

This chain connects TRBV5-6 to TRBJ2-5, with 7 bases fitting TRBD2. The V gene end was trimmed by 3 bases and the J gene end by 3 bases; junction bases not matched to a gene: 8. Germline V gene data show CDR1 as SGHDT and CDR2 as YYEEEE. This CDR3 contains 15 residues. The CDR3 nucleotides read TGTGCCAGCAGCTCCCCTCTAGCGGAGGAAGAGACCCAGTACTTC. It encodes CASSSPLAEEETQYF. Filled out from reference TRBV5-6 and TRBJ2-5, the complete variable domain reads DAGVTQSPTHLIKTRGQQVTLRCSPKSGHDTVSWYQQALGQGPQFIFQYYEEEERQRGNFPDRFSGHQFPNYSSELNVNALLLGDSALYLCASSSPLAEEETQYFGPGTRLLVL.

This clone was seen more than once but under ten times. The rearrangement joins TRBV27 to TRBJ2-7, with 9 positions matching TRBD2. Looked up from germline, CDR1 is MNHEY and CDR2 is SMNVEV (reference sequence). This CDR3 contains 15 residues. The J segment lost 5 bases and the V segment lost 4 bases, leaving 9 bases of the junction unmatched. Here the CDR3 reads CASSSRAGGKDEQYF. For the CDR3, the DNA is TGTGCCAGCAGTTCCCGAGCGGGAGGAAAAGACGAGCAGTACTTC.

This clone was seen once. The CDR3 reads CASSLNRDRGTYEQYF. Here the CDR3 DNA reads TGTGCCAGCAGTTTGAACCGGGACAGGGGCACCTACGAGCAGTACTTC. This chain connects TRBV27 to TRBJ2-7, with TRBD1 matching 10 bases. The CDR3 spans 16 residues. Germline V gene data show CDR1 as MNHEY and CDR2 as SMNVEV (reference sequence). Losses at the gene ends were 3 bases for V and 2 bases for J; bases not matched to a gene: 7.

This clone was seen a handful of times. V gene TRBV27 combines with J gene TRBJ2-1; D gene uncertain. Trimming took 3 bases from V and 2 from J, leaving 8 bases between them. The CDR3 sequence is 14 residues long. In germline, CDR1 is MNHEY, CDR2 SMNVEV (reference sequence). Here the CDR3 DNA reads TGTGCCAGCAGTTTCCGGGTGACCTACAATGAGCAGTTCTTC. It codes for CASSFRVTYNEQFF.

This clone came up a few times. This rearrangement joins TRBV30 to TRBJ2-1, with 8 bases lining up with TRBD2. This CDR3 is built from 13 residues. V dropped 1 base and J dropped 12; count of bases not matched to a gene: 8. CDR1 and CDR2 (germline): GTSNPN, SVGIG (reference sequence). The CDR3 here is CAWSEGLSGGQFF. The CDR3 coding sequence is TGTGCCTGGAGTGAAGGACTCAGCGGGGGGCAGTTCTTC. The full variable domain, rest sourced from reference TRBV30 and TRBJ2-1, is SQTIHQWPATLVQPVGSPLSLECTVEGTSNPNLYWYRQAAGRGLQLLFYSVGIGQISSEVPQNLSASRPQDRQFILSSKKLLLSDSGFYLCAWSEGLSGGQFFGPGTRLTVL.

This clone was found a few times. The chain employs TRBV6-6 and TRBJ1-5; a possible D gene is TRBD1 (6 bases). V gave up 6 bases and J gave up 5 bases, with 14 bases separating them. The CDR3 is made up of 14 amino acids. Germline V lookup: CDR1 MNHNY, CDR2 SVGAGI (reference sequence). The CDR3 sequence is CASSRGQPDQPQHF. The CDR3 DNA reads TGTGCCAGCAGCCGAGGACAGCCTGATCAGCCCCAGCATTTT.

The chain couples TRBV29-1 to TRBJ2-7, with D possibly TRBD1 on 6 matching bases. This CDR3 is built from 10 residues. The V and J ends lost 7 bases and 6 bases respectively, with 10 bases between them. Germline V gene lookup returns CDR1 SQVTM and CDR2 ANQGSEA. CDR3 protein: CSGGTSEQYF. The CDR3 DNA reads as TGCAGCGGAGGGACATCCGAGCAGTACTTC.

This chain uses TRBV5-1 with TRBJ2-5, with D perhaps TRBD2 (6 bases). The V gene's germline CDR1 is SGHRS and CDR2 YFSETQ. The CDR3 is 15 amino acids. Trimming took off 4 bases at V and 2 bases at J, with 15 bases between the two ends. The CDR3 DNA is TGCGCCAGCAGCGCAGGGACTCATAGGCAAGAGACCCAGTACTTC. Its translation is CASSAGTHRQETQYF.